These T cell receptor beta chains were read from a single sample in a study of control samples from healthy donors and cancer patients. Generated by immunoSEQ multiplex PCR, the TCRdb table keeps only in-frame clones and is missing some. The repertoire holds tens of thousands of clones, with nearly 85% as singletons. Input material: blood. The origin of the receptors is a man aged 50 or older in good health. Each CDR3 is given with its conserved first and last residue. Each record gives: CDR3 protein, CDR3 DNA, J gene, D gene, V gene, clone size. D genes are given only for firm matches. Some rows have no size entry. The others give once, few or many, or a class for an expanded clone.

CDR3: CASSNTRGPGGYTF
DNA: TGTGCCAGCAGCAATACCAGGGGGCCGGGTGGCTACACCTTC
J: TRBJ1-2
D: TRBD1
V: TRBV5-6
size: .

CDR3: CASSLGLLYEQYF
DNA: TGCGCCAGCAGCTTGGGCCTCCTCTACGAGCAGTACTTC
J: TRBJ2-7
D: .
V: TRBV5-1
size: .

CDR3: CASSDLLGGLGYGYTF
DNA: TGTGCCAGCAGTGACCTCCTGGGTGGGTTGGGCTATGGCTACACCTTC
J: TRBJ1-2
D: .
V: TRBV6-1
size: few

CDR3: CASSPGPQRQPQHF
DNA: TGTGCCAGCAGCCCGGGACCGCAGCGTCAGCCCCAGCATTTT
J: TRBJ1-5
D: .
V: TRBV7-3
size: .

CDR3: CASSHTTGRAGYTF
DNA: TGTGCCAGCAGCCACACCACAGGGCGAGCTGGCTACACCTTC
J: TRBJ1-2
D: .
V: TRBV7-9
size: .

CDR3: CASSVAGVAPYNEQFF
DNA: TGCGCCAGCAGCGTAGCGGGGGTAGCTCCCTACAATGAGCAGTTCTTC
J: TRBJ2-1
D: TRBD2
V: TRBV5-1
size: .

CDR3: CASSSQHGNTIYF
DNA: TGTGCCAGCAGTTCGCAACATGGAAACACCATATATTTT
J: TRBJ1-3
D: .
V: TRBV6-2/TRBV6-3
size: .

CDR3: CAWKLRTSGSTDTQYF
DNA: TGTGCCTGGAAACTACGTACTAGCGGTAGCACAGATACGCAGTATTTT
J: TRBJ2-3
D: TRBD2
V: TRBV30
size: .

CDR3: CASSLRPKRGLYFF
DNA: TGTGCCAGCAGCTTACGCCCTAAGAGGGGGCTATATTTCTTT
J: TRBJ1-1
D: TRBD1
V: TRBV7-3
size: once

CDR3: CASSLDRVGEQYF
DNA: TGCGCCAGCAGCTTGGACCGGGTGGGTGAGCAGTACTTC
J: TRBJ2-7
D: .
V: TRBV5-1
size: .

CDR3: CAWTGGANTEAFF
DNA: TGTGCCTGGACAGGGGGCGCGAACACTGAAGCTTTCTTT
J: TRBJ1-1
D: TRBD1
V: TRBV30
size: .

CDR3: CASSLGSAYEQYF
DNA: TGCGCCAGCAGCTTAGGGTCAGCGTACGAGCAGTACTTC
J: TRBJ2-7
D: .
V: TRBV5-1
size: .

CDR3: CASSIQTSSGANVLTF
DNA: TGTGCCAGCAGCATCCAGACTAGCTCTGGGGCCAACGTCCTGACTTTC
J: TRBJ2-6
D: .
V: TRBV7-3
size: .

CDR3: CASSHLPSSGGVSSQYF
DNA: TGTGCCAGCAGCCACCTGCCCTCTAGCGGGGGGGTATCGTCGCAGTATTTT
J: TRBJ2-3
D: TRBD2
V: TRBV9
size: .

CDR3: CASSGKMETEAFF
DNA: TGTGCCAGCAGCGGAAAGATGGAGACTGAAGCTTTCTTT
J: TRBJ1-1
D: .
V: TRBV13
size: .

CDR3: CASSLGYEASSEQYF
DNA: TGTGCCAGCAGCTTAGGGTACGAGGCATCGTCCGAGCAGTACTTC
J: TRBJ2-7
D: .
V: TRBV7-8
size: few

CDR3: CASVTGRASHNEQFF
DNA: TGTGCCAGCGTAACCGGGAGGGCGAGCCACAATGAGCAGTTCTTC
J: TRBJ2-1
D: TRBD2
V: TRBV7-2
size: .

CDR3: CAWRYRGLDQPQHF
DNA: TGTGCCTGGAGGTACAGGGGTTTGGATCAGCCCCAGCATTTT
J: TRBJ1-5
D: TRBD1
V: TRBV30
size: .

CDR3: CATSDLGGTSYYGYTF
DNA: TGTGCCACCAGTGACCTGGGCGGGACTTCCTACTATGGCTACACCTTC
J: TRBJ1-2
D: .
V: TRBV24-1
size: few

CDR3: CASSSGGNTIYF
DNA: TGTGCCAGCAGCTCGGGGGGAAACACCATATATTTT
J: TRBJ1-3
D: .
V: TRBV5-4
size: .

CDR3: CASSVYEGGHNTEAFF
DNA: TGTGCCAGCAGCGTTTACGAGGGGGGGCATAACACTGAAGCTTTCTTT
J: TRBJ1-1
D: .
V: TRBV7-6
size: .

CDR3: CASSTVMNTEAFF
DNA: TGTGCCAGCAGTACAGTCATGAACACTGAAGCTTTCTTT
J: TRBJ1-1
D: .
V: TRBV6-5
size: .

CDR3: CASSTRLPSTDTQYF
DNA: TGTGCCAGCAGTACGCGACTACCAAGCACAGATACGCAGTATTTT
J: TRBJ2-3
D: .
V: TRBV6-2/TRBV6-3
size: .

CDR3: CASSLTGVAHYEQYF
DNA: TGTGCCAGCAGTTTAACAGGGGTAGCCCACTACGAGCAGTACTTC
J: TRBJ2-7
D: TRBD1
V: TRBV7-9
size: .

CDR3: CASSGRAAEYSPLHF
DNA: TGTGCCAGCAGTGGTAGGGCGGCGGAGTATTCACCCCTCCACTTT
J: TRBJ1-6
D: .
V: TRBV2
size: .

CDR3: CSVGTANTEAFF
DNA: TGCAGCGTCGGGACAGCGAACACTGAAGCTTTCTTT
J: TRBJ1-1
D: TRBD1
V: TRBV29-1
size: .

CDR3: CASSPDRNYGYTF
DNA: TGTGCCAGCAGCCCTGACAGAAACTATGGCTACACCTTC
J: TRBJ1-2
D: .
V: TRBV7-2
size: .

CDR3: CASGLVLGAGELFF
DNA: TGTGCTAGTGGTTTGGTACTGGGGGCCGGGGAGCTGTTTTTT
J: TRBJ2-2
D: .
V: TRBV12-5
size: .

CDR3: CASSILAGASTDTQYF
DNA: TGTGCCAGTAGTATACTAGCGGGGGCATCCACAGATACGCAGTATTTT
J: TRBJ2-3
D: TRBD2
V: TRBV19
size: .

CDR3: CASSLDQGDYGYTF
DNA: TGTGCCAGCAGCTTGGACCAGGGGGACTATGGCTACACCTTC
J: TRBJ1-2
D: TRBD1
V: TRBV5-4
size: .

CDR3: CASSQEWTTNTEAFF
DNA: TGCGCCAGCAGCCAAGAATGGACAACCAACACTGAAGCTTTCTTT
J: TRBJ1-1
D: .
V: TRBV4-1
size: .

CDR3: CASSEGYVNSPLHF
DNA: TGTGCCAGCAGTGAGGGTTACGTAAATTCACCCCTCCACTTT
J: TRBJ1-6
D: .
V: TRBV6-4
size: .

CDR3: CASSPSRAEQYF
DNA: TGTGCCAGCAGCCCCAGCCGGGCCGAGCAGTACTTC
J: TRBJ2-7
D: .
V: TRBV7-8
size: .

CDR3: CASSDGTSGTHPYEQYF
DNA: TGTGCCAGCAGTGACGGGACTAGCGGAACCCACCCGTACGAGCAGTACTTC
J: TRBJ2-7
D: TRBD2
V: TRBV25-1
size: .

CDR3: CASSGRVSNTGELFF
DNA: TGTGCCAGCAGTGGCAGGGTCTCGAACACCGGGGAGCTGTTTTTT
J: TRBJ2-2
D: .
V: TRBV2
size: .

CDR3: CASSLASPLNNQPQHF
DNA: TGTGCCAGCAGCTTAGCATCGCCCTTGAACAATCAGCCCCAGCATTTT
J: TRBJ1-5
D: .
V: TRBV7-8
size: .

CDR3: CASSIHKSSEQYF
DNA: TGTGCCAGTAGTATCCACAAAAGCTCCGAGCAGTACTTC
J: TRBJ2-7
D: .
V: TRBV19
size: .

CDR3: CAWRPRSSGPREQYF
DNA: TGTGCCTGGAGGCCGCGGTCCAGCGGGCCTCGCGAGCAGTACTTC
J: TRBJ2-7
D: .
V: TRBV30
size: .

CDR3: CASSPLAGGSNIQYF
DNA: TGTGCCAGCAGCCCCTTAGCGGGCGGGTCAAACATTCAGTACTTC
J: TRBJ2-4
D: TRBD2
V: TRBV11-2
size: once

CDR3: CASSHGPGGWQYF
DNA: TGCGCCAGCAGCCACGGGCCGGGGGGATGGCAGTACTTC
J: TRBJ2-7
D: TRBD2
V: TRBV4-1
size: .

CDR3: CSVGTGSVWNTEAFF
DNA: TGCAGCGTGGGGACAGGGAGCGTATGGAACACTGAAGCTTTCTTT
J: TRBJ1-1
D: TRBD1
V: TRBV29-1
size: few

CDR3: CASSIDRGALEQFF
DNA: TGTGCCAGTAGTATAGATCGGGGGGCCCTTGAGCAGTTCTTC
J: TRBJ2-1
D: .
V: TRBV19
size: .